The sequence of this TCR beta chain was determined in a study of T cells after yellow fever vaccination (dated by TCRdb to the late 2010s). Study-level background: The SMART-Seq v4 Ultra Low Input RNA kit was used to prepare libraries from fractions with low cell numbers. To track T-cell clones before and after primary and booster YFV17D yellow fever vaccination, bulk TCR alpha and beta repertoires were sequenced longitudinally. Two healthy male donors, one aged 18 to 30 and one aged 30 to 40 years, were included in the cohort. Blood samples were taken at several timepoints before and after primary and secondary immunization, and bulk PBMC replicates and cell subsets were isolated. The paper's findings and limits, for the study overall: Only a couple of donors were included in the study, so the extent to which the findings can be generalized is limited. The secondary T-cell response was found to be weaker but faster than the primary response, with a peak reached on day 5 rather than on day 15. A small fraction of clonotypes showed up in both the CD4 and CD8 compartments, probably as a result of convergent recombination. After the booster, most clones that had expanded after primary vaccination were detected again (around 97% of CD4 and under 90% of CD8), suggesting broad maintenance of memory. Computational filtering was required because FACS-sorted repertoires could contain abundant contaminating clonotypes from the bulk population.

A remark on this clonotype: The antigen this receptor binds is unknown. Germline and junction disagree at one end, which may indicate a read error.

The sample's treatment or condition label, decoded: live attenuated yellow fever vaccine strain. A standard Ficoll-Paque protocol was used to isolate PBMCs from peripheral blood. Dynabeads CD4 and CD8 positive selection kits were used to isolate the CD4 and CD8 T-cell fractions. TriZol was used to extract RNA from bulk PBMCs, CD4 and CD8 fractions, and dextramer-positive and dextramer-negative fractions. Via the germline V gene, CDR1 is SGHAT and CDR2 FQNNGV. Spanning cysteine to phenylalanine, the CDR3 consists of 16 amino acids. The DNA shown is the 48-base CDR3, in frame from base 1. Instrument on record: Illumina NovaSeq 6000. TCR cDNA was synthesized by 5'RACE template switching, through which a universal primer site and unique molecular identifiers were introduced. Priming for cDNA synthesis came from both the TCR alpha and TCR beta constant segments. Library amplification involved two PCR steps, and the second step added sample barcodes and sequencing adapters. Libraries were sequenced on Illumina HiSeq 2500 (2x100 bp) or NovaSeq (2x150 bp). Per the source publication's procedure: MIGEC handled demultiplexing of reads and collapsing into UMI consensus sequences, while MiXCR performed V(D)J alignment. Clonotypes responding to the vaccine were identified with edgeR on replicate PBMC samples, with the criteria of FDR below 0.01 and a log2 fold change above 5 up to day 15. Each bulk clonotype was labeled CD4 or CD8 based on which sequenced repertoire, CD4 or CD8, contained the clonotype at higher abundance. TCRdb itself trimmed the public reads at Q25 with fastp, ran MiXCR and retained productive beta chains. When rows share a CDR3 protein, they turn into one entry using the most common DNA and genes. Here the V and J calls rest on TCRdb's processing, not on the authors' analysis. This sample holds under 100,000 distinct CDR3 sequences; under 6.5% were observed only once. The ten largest clonotypes hold over 40% of the sample.

The receptor chain draws on TRBV11-2 and TRBJ1-2; 10 central nucleotides agree with TRBD1. The specimen was CD8+ T cells sorted from PBMCs, collected 10 days after the yellow fever booster vaccination. The clonotype originates from a man aged 18 to 30 who received the YFV17D yellow fever vaccine. The DNA is as follows: TGTGCCAGCAGCTTAGATTGGGACAGGGGAGACTATGGCCACACCTTC. Translation gives CASSLDWDRGDYGHTF.